Listed below are T cell receptor beta chains from one sample, sequenced in a study of cytomegalovirus exposure and HLA in healthy donors. Method: immunoSEQ multiplex PCR; TCRdb's copy keeps in-frame clones and lacks some. Among more than 85,000 clones listed, around four fifths were seen once. The specimen sequenced was PBMCs. The receptors stem from an older woman in good health and CMV-seropositive. CDR3s include the opening cysteine and the closing phenylalanine or tryptophan. The D gene is left open where the match is weak. Expanded clones get a size class; other rows say once, few or many, or leave the size out.

d_call: .; j_call: TRBJ2-7; v_call: TRBV25-1; clone_size: .; cdr3_aa: CASSEPSVYEQYF; cdr3_nt: TGTGCCAGCAGTGAACCTAGCGTGTACGAGCAGTACTTC
d_call: .; j_call: TRBJ2-1; v_call: TRBV18; clone_size: .; cdr3_aa: CASSLGVDNEQFF; cdr3_nt: TGTGCCAGCTCACTGGGAGTGGACAATGAGCAGTTCTTC
d_call: .; j_call: TRBJ2-5; v_call: TRBV2; clone_size: once; cdr3_aa: CASSTFSRETQYF; cdr3_nt: TGTGCCAGCAGTACCTTCTCGAGGGAGACCCAGTACTTC
d_call: .; j_call: TRBJ2-1; v_call: TRBV6-5; clone_size: .; cdr3_aa: CASSYFEGGLNEQFF; cdr3_nt: TGTGCCAGCAGTTACTTTGAGGGAGGACTCAATGAGCAGTTCTTC
d_call: TRBD2; j_call: TRBJ2-7; v_call: TRBV7-2; clone_size: .; cdr3_aa: CASRPGLAGSYEQYF; cdr3_nt: TGTGCCAGCAGACCGGGACTAGCGGGATCCTACGAGCAGTACTTC
d_call: .; j_call: TRBJ2-1; v_call: TRBV7-9; clone_size: .; cdr3_aa: CASSLFEWSSYNEQFF; cdr3_nt: TGTGCCAGCAGCTTATTCGAGTGGAGCTCCTACAATGAGCAGTTCTTC
d_call: TRBD1; j_call: TRBJ2-1; v_call: TRBV7-3; clone_size: .; cdr3_aa: CASSYQQGDNEQFF; cdr3_nt: TGTGCCAGCAGCTACCAACAGGGGGACAATGAGCAGTTCTTC
d_call: TRBD2; j_call: TRBJ2-3; v_call: TRBV27; clone_size: .; cdr3_aa: CASSLLGREGSRSDTQYF; cdr3_nt: TGTGCCAGCAGTTTATTAGGGCGGGAGGGGTCAAGATCAGATACGCAGTATTTT
d_call: .; j_call: TRBJ2-7; v_call: TRBV7-2; clone_size: .; cdr3_aa: CASSLYWLRSF; cdr3_nt: TGTGCCAGCAGCTTATATTGGCTCCGATCCTTC
d_call: TRBD2; j_call: TRBJ2-2; v_call: TRBV5-4; clone_size: .; cdr3_aa: CASRPGGGVPTGELFF; cdr3_nt: TGTGCCAGCAGACCGGGTGGGGGGGTTCCCACCGGGGAGCTGTTTTTT
d_call: .; j_call: TRBJ2-1; v_call: TRBV6-5; clone_size: .; cdr3_aa: CASSYSGAYSYNEQFF; cdr3_nt: TGTGCCAGCAGTTACTCGGGAGCGTACTCCTACAATGAGCAGTTCTTC
d_call: .; j_call: TRBJ1-3; v_call: TRBV2; clone_size: few; cdr3_aa: CASRQDSSGNTIYF; cdr3_nt: TGTGCCAGCAGGCAGGATAGCTCTGGAAACACCATATATTTT
d_call: TRBD2; j_call: TRBJ2-1; v_call: TRBV13; clone_size: .; cdr3_aa: CASSHGTSGRESEQFF; cdr3_nt: TGTGCCAGCAGCCACGGGACTAGCGGGAGGGAGAGTGAGCAGTTCTTC
d_call: .; j_call: TRBJ2-2; v_call: TRBV19; clone_size: .; cdr3_aa: CASSILLDEPGELFF; cdr3_nt: TGTGCCAGTAGTATATTGCTAGACGAGCCCGGGGAGCTGTTTTTT
d_call: TRBD1; j_call: TRBJ1-5; v_call: TRBV30; clone_size: .; cdr3_aa: CAARTGLSNQPQHF; cdr3_nt: TGTGCTGCCAGGACAGGGTTGAGCAATCAGCCCCAGCATTTT
d_call: TRBD2; j_call: TRBJ2-7; v_call: TRBV7-9; clone_size: once; cdr3_aa: CASSISGTSGSGGYEQYF; cdr3_nt: TGTGCCAGCAGCATATCCGGGACTAGCGGGAGTGGAGGCTACGAGCAGTACTTC
d_call: TRBD2; j_call: TRBJ2-1; v_call: TRBV9; clone_size: .; cdr3_aa: CASSRTSGYNEQFF; cdr3_nt: TGTGCCAGCAGTCGGACTAGCGGCTACAATGAGCAGTTCTTC
d_call: TRBD2; j_call: TRBJ2-7; v_call: TRBV4-2; clone_size: .; cdr3_aa: CASSQEGGLAVYEQYF; cdr3_nt: TGTGCCAGCAGCCAAGAAGGGGGACTAGCGGTCTACGAGCAGTACTTC
d_call: .; j_call: TRBJ1-1; v_call: TRBV27; clone_size: .; cdr3_aa: CASSFSQFANTEAFF; cdr3_nt: TGTGCCAGCAGTTTCTCCCAGTTTGCGAACACTGAAGCTTTCTTT
d_call: TRBD1; j_call: TRBJ1-5; v_call: TRBV5-6; clone_size: few; cdr3_aa: CASSFGGQGNQPQHF; cdr3_nt: TGTGCCAGCAGCTTTGGGGGACAGGGGAATCAGCCCCAGCATTTT
d_call: .; j_call: TRBJ1-1; v_call: TRBV6-5; clone_size: .; cdr3_aa: CASSYAGMAISEAFF; cdr3_nt: TGTGCCAGCAGTTACGCAGGAATGGCGATCTCTGAAGCTTTCTTT
d_call: .; j_call: TRBJ1-1; v_call: TRBV30; clone_size: .; cdr3_aa: CAWSVRGGPNTEAFF; cdr3_nt: TGTGCCTGGAGTGTAAGGGGGGGCCCGAACACTGAAGCTTTCTTT
d_call: .; j_call: TRBJ2-7; v_call: TRBV19; clone_size: .; cdr3_aa: CASSIRGRRGYEQYF; cdr3_nt: TGTGCCAGTAGTATCCGCGGGCGTCGGGGCTACGAGCAGTACTTC
d_call: TRBD2; j_call: TRBJ2-1; v_call: TRBV9; clone_size: .; cdr3_aa: CASSVIKGLAGAISYNEQFF; cdr3_nt: TGTGCCAGCAGCGTAATTAAAGGACTAGCGGGAGCAATCTCCTACAATGAGCAGTTCTTC
d_call: TRBD1; j_call: TRBJ2-6; v_call: TRBV7-2; clone_size: .; cdr3_aa: CASSSQWTGAGANVLTF; cdr3_nt: TGTGCCAGCAGCTCCCAGTGGACAGGGGCCGGGGCCAACGTCCTGACTTTC
d_call: .; j_call: TRBJ1-5; v_call: TRBV6-6; clone_size: .; cdr3_aa: CASSPENQPQHF; cdr3_nt: TGTGCCAGCAGCCCCGAGAATCAGCCCCAGCATTTT
d_call: TRBD1; j_call: TRBJ1-4; v_call: TRBV19; clone_size: .; cdr3_aa: CASSAFGDSHEKLFF; cdr3_nt: TGTGCCAGTAGCGCATTCGGGGACAGTCATGAAAAACTGTTTTTT
d_call: TRBD1; j_call: TRBJ2-5; v_call: TRBV5-1; clone_size: .; cdr3_aa: CASNRDSQETQYF; cdr3_nt: TGCGCCAGCAACCGGGACAGTCAAGAGACCCAGTACTTC
d_call: .; j_call: TRBJ2-1; v_call: TRBV10-3; clone_size: .; cdr3_aa: CAISPPGSDEQFF; cdr3_nt: TGTGCCATCAGCCCGCCGGGGTCCGATGAGCAGTTCTTC
d_call: .; j_call: TRBJ2-2; v_call: TRBV19; clone_size: .; cdr3_aa: CASSASSGALTGELFF; cdr3_nt: TGTGCCAGTAGTGCGTCTAGTGGGGCACTCACCGGGGAGCTGTTTTTT
d_call: .; j_call: TRBJ2-7; v_call: TRBV5-1; clone_size: .; cdr3_aa: CASRDPGTFPYEQYF; cdr3_nt: TGCGCCAGCAGGGACCCCGGGACATTCCCCTACGAGCAGTACTTC
d_call: TRBD1; j_call: TRBJ2-7; v_call: TRBV29-1; clone_size: .; cdr3_aa: CSVRGQGLTEQYF; cdr3_nt: TGCAGCGTGAGGGGACAGGGCCTCACCGAGCAGTACTTC
d_call: TRBD2; j_call: TRBJ2-3; v_call: TRBV6-5; clone_size: .; cdr3_aa: CASGKREGGDTQYF; cdr3_nt: TGTGCCAGCGGGAAGCGGGAGGGTGGAGATACGCAGTATTTT
d_call: TRBD1; j_call: TRBJ2-5; v_call: TRBV9; clone_size: .; cdr3_aa: CASSSRDRYGQETQYF; cdr3_nt: TGTGCCAGCAGCTCCCGGGACAGGTATGGACAAGAGACCCAGTACTTC
d_call: .; j_call: TRBJ1-5; v_call: TRBV7-9; clone_size: .; cdr3_aa: CASSLPSSGTSQREHF; cdr3_nt: TGTGCCAGCAGCTTACCCTCCTCCGGGACAAGCCAAAGAGAGCATTTT
d_call: .; j_call: TRBJ2-1; v_call: TRBV27; clone_size: .; cdr3_aa: CASSLAGLTYNEQFF; cdr3_nt: TGTGCCAGCAGTTTAGCGGGATTAACCTACAATGAGCAGTTCTTC
d_call: TRBD2; j_call: TRBJ2-7; v_call: TRBV15; clone_size: .; cdr3_aa: CATSRGGTFYEQYF; cdr3_nt: TGTGCCACCAGCAGGGGAGGGACCTTCTACGAGCAGTACTTC
d_call: .; j_call: TRBJ2-1; v_call: TRBV2; clone_size: .; cdr3_aa: CASCREPYNEQFF; cdr3_nt: TGTGCCAGCTGCCGGGAGCCCTACAATGAGCAGTTCTTC
d_call: TRBD1; j_call: TRBJ1-3; v_call: TRBV9; clone_size: .; cdr3_aa: CASSLRDRLSGNTIYF; cdr3_nt: TGTGCCAGCAGCCTCCGGGACAGGCTCTCTGGAAACACCATATATTTT
d_call: .; j_call: TRBJ2-7; v_call: TRBV28; clone_size: .; cdr3_aa: CASISTGDEQYF; cdr3_nt: TGTGCCAGCATTTCAACGGGGGACGAGCAGTACTTC
d_call: TRBD2; j_call: TRBJ2-3; v_call: TRBV4-1; clone_size: .; cdr3_aa: CASSRQLRMSWREGTDTQYF; cdr3_nt: TGCGCCAGCAGCCGCCAACTCCGGATGTCTTGGCGGGAGGGAACAGATACGCAGTATTTT
d_call: .; j_call: TRBJ2-7; v_call: TRBV27; clone_size: .; cdr3_aa: CASRFGTEASYEQYF; cdr3_nt: TGTGCCAGCAGGTTCGGGACTGAAGCCTCCTACGAGCAGTACTTC
d_call: TRBD1; j_call: TRBJ1-3; v_call: TRBV5-1; clone_size: .; cdr3_aa: CASRMGQVSGNTIYF; cdr3_nt: TGCGCCAGCAGAATGGGACAGGTCTCTGGAAACACCATATATTTT
d_call: .; j_call: TRBJ2-5; v_call: TRBV9; clone_size: .; cdr3_aa: CASSLRRETQYF; cdr3_nt: TGTGCCAGCAGCCTAAGAAGAGAGACCCAGTACTTC
d_call: TRBD2; j_call: TRBJ2-7; v_call: TRBV2; clone_size: .; cdr3_aa: CAGSRRGAQTVSSYEQYF; cdr3_nt: TGTGCCGGCAGTCGGCGGGGGGCGCAGACGGTGAGCTCCTACGAGCAGTACTTC
d_call: TRBD1; j_call: TRBJ1-2; v_call: TRBV18; clone_size: .; cdr3_aa: CASSPQQGSGGDNYGYTF; cdr3_nt: TGTGCCAGCTCACCTCAACAGGGGAGCGGTGGTGATAACTATGGCTACACCTTC
d_call: .; j_call: TRBJ1-4; v_call: TRBV28; clone_size: .; cdr3_aa: CASSLGQGREKLFF; cdr3_nt: TGTGCCAGCAGTTTAGGCCAGGGGCGTGAAAAACTGTTTTTT
d_call: .; j_call: TRBJ1-3; v_call: TRBV18; clone_size: .; cdr3_aa: CASSPQGSSGNTIYF; cdr3_nt: TGTGCCAGCTCACCACAGGGGTCCTCTGGAAACACCATATATTTT
d_call: .; j_call: TRBJ2-1; v_call: TRBV5-6; clone_size: .; cdr3_aa: CASSVTGTRDEQFF; cdr3_nt: TGTGCCAGCAGCGTTACCGGGACACGCGATGAGCAGTTCTTC
d_call: TRBD1; j_call: TRBJ1-4; v_call: TRBV5-6; clone_size: .; cdr3_aa: CASSYGTGNEKLFF; cdr3_nt: TGTGCCAGCAGCTACGGGACAGGAAATGAAAAACTGTTTTTT
d_call: .; j_call: TRBJ1-1; v_call: TRBV7-6; clone_size: .; cdr3_aa: CASSLRPRSEAFF; cdr3_nt: TGTGCCAGCAGCTTACGTCCCCGGTCTGAAGCTTTCTTT
d_call: .; j_call: TRBJ2-7; v_call: TRBV29-1; clone_size: .; cdr3_aa: CSVAHRDYEQYF; cdr3_nt: TGCAGCGTTGCCCACAGGGACTACGAGCAGTACTTC
d_call: TRBD2; j_call: TRBJ2-4; v_call: TRBV28; clone_size: .; cdr3_aa: CASKTGLVGIQYF; cdr3_nt: TGTGCCAGCAAAACGGGACTAGTAGGCATTCAGTACTTC